Each of the 10 T cell receptor beta chains below was sequenced from the same sample in a study of identical twins. TCRdb recomputed calls from the 5' RACE reads with MiXCR, one row per CDR3 protein. In the table there are about 520,000 distinct CDR3 sequences, about 20% of which are singletons. These records were also assigned to another study, of T cells expressing NK-cell markers.

Source material: CD4+ T cells sorted from blood. All receptors derive from a woman aged 18-29 years in good health.

The rearrangement joins TRBV20-1 to TRBJ2-7, with D possibly being TRBD1 or TRBD2 (5 bases each). The CDR3 has 15 residues. CDR1 is DFQATT, CDR2 SNEGSKA, per germline (reference sequence). The ends were cut back, 5 bases at V and 0 bases at J, with 17 bases in the middle. The CDR3 reads CSAARDGPSSYEQYF. In DNA, the CDR3 is TGCAGTGCTGCCCGGGACGGACCCAGCTCCTACGAGCAGTACTTC.

This rearrangement joins TRBV5-1 to TRBJ2-3, with 10 positions matching TRBD2. The CDR3 runs to 15 residues. V was pared by 4 bases and J by 9 bases, with 11 bases of the junction left unmatched. Germline CDR1 is SGHRS and CDR2 is YFSETQ. The CDR3 DNA follows: TGCGCCAGCAGCCAAGGGGGACTAGCGTTAGGCACGCAGTATTTT. Translated, it gives CASSQGGLALGTQYF.

The CDR3 loop reads CASSLRGPGEQYF. The DNA for the CDR3 is TGCGCCAGCAGTCTCCGGGGGCCGGGCGAGCAGTACTTC. The chain has TRBV5-1 and TRBJ2-7; either TRBD1 or TRBD2 may supply D (6 bases each). Trimming stripped 5 bases from V and 6 bases from J, with 15 bases between. This CDR3 has 13 residues. The germline CDR1 and CDR2 sequences are SGHRS and YFSETQ.

This clonotype was counted only a few times. The chain has TRBV2 and TRBJ2-7, with 9 bases that match TRBD2. J was trimmed by 4 bases and V by 6 bases; bases with no gene match: 4. Germline loops: CDR1 SNHLY, CDR2 FYNNEI. CDR3 length: 13 amino acids. CDR3: CASRAGGSYEQYF. The CDR3 nucleotides read TGTGCCAGCAGAGCGGGAGGTTCTTACGAGCAGTACTTC.

This clonotype was counted between two and nine times. The rearrangement links TRBV10-3 to TRBJ2-3; tentative D call: TRBD2 (7 bases). The CDR3 runs 15 residues. The V and J ends lost 4 bases and 0 bases respectively, with 11 bases between them. Per the germline V gene, CDR1 is ENHRY and CDR2 is SYGVKD. This chain's CDR3 is CAISGGGGSTDTQYF. As DNA, the CDR3 is TGTGCCATCAGTGGGGGGGGCGGAAGCACAGATACGCAGTATTTT.

Only a few counts were recorded for this clonotype. This chain uses TRBV5-1 with TRBJ2-7, with D maybe TRBD2 (5 bases). The CDR3 has 14 residues. The germline CDR1 and CDR2 sequences are SGHRS and YFSETQ. Trimming cost V 0 bases and J 4 bases, with 11 bases left between them. As DNA, the CDR3 is TGCGCCAGCAGCTTGGACGGGGAAGGGTACGAGCAGTACTTC. The encoded protein is CASSLDGEGYEQYF.

The genes are TRBV12-3 or TRBV12-4 and TRBJ1-3; D is undetermined. This CDR3 region has 15 residues. Trimming pared 8 bases from V and 6 bases from J, leaving 20 bases between. CDR3 region: CASPYTRLFENTIYF. DNA of the CDR3: TGTGCCAGCCCGTATACACGGTTGTTTGAAAACACCATATATTTT.

The chain employs TRBV7-2 and TRBJ2-1; TRBD2 aligns across 7 bases. From germline, CDR1 is SGHTA and CDR2 FQGNSA. J gave up 5 bases and V 0 bases, and 4 bases lay outside the gene matches. The CDR3 is 15 amino acids. CDR3 amino acids: CASSLAGGSHNEQFF. In nucleotides, the CDR3 is TGTGCCAGCAGCTTAGCGGGAGGGTCCCACAATGAGCAGTTCTTC.

CDR3 nucleotide sequence: TGTGCCAGCAGAAGCAGGGCGTTTTCTTACACCATATATTTT. It is translated as CASRSRAFSYTIYF. The rearrangement joins TRBV6-1 to TRBJ1-3; D possibly corresponds to TRBD1 (5 bases). The germline CDR1 and CDR2 sequences are MNHNS and SASEGT. This CDR3 contains 14 residues. V shed 6 bases and J shed 8 bases, with 17 bases lying between them.

The chain is built from TRBV25-1 and TRBJ2-3, with 8 bases that match TRBD2. The ends lost 0 bases at V and 3 bases at J; junction bases unmatched: 2. The CDR3 consists of 15 residues. Germline V gene lookup returns CDR1 MGHDK and CDR2 SYGVNS. In DNA form, the CDR3 reads TGTGCCAGCAGTGAATACGGCGGGAGGACAGATACGCAGTATTTT. Encoded protein: CASSEYGGRTDTQYF.